Presented here are 8 T cell receptor beta chains from one specimen sequenced in a study of blood T cell repertoires in COVID-19. Assay used: immunoSEQ multiplex PCR; TCRdb lists only in-frame clones, some missing. The repertoire has more than 200,000 clones, around 89% of them found once; the top ten carry about 4%. Sequences were obtained from PBMCs or T cells enriched from blood (not recorded which). The receptors come from a woman in her 30s who had recovered from COVID-19.

The chain uses TRBV7-2 and TRBJ2-3; 8 nucleotides align to TRBD1. The CDR3 is made up of 18 amino acids. The junction had 17 bases not matched to a gene; V was cut back by 8 bases and J by 1 base. Germline V gene lookup returns CDR1 SGHTA and CDR2 FQGNSA. CDR3 amino acids: CASHTWRGPGQGTDTQYF. CDR3 in DNA: TGTGCCAGCCATACCTGGAGGGGGCCGGGACAGGGCACAGATACGCAGTATTTT.

This chain joins TRBV11-3 and TRBJ1-5; TRBD1 matches 8 bases. Germline CDR1 is SGHNT and CDR2 is YENEEA. The CDR3 length is 15 residues. With V trimmed by 7 bases and J by 10 bases, 15 bases remained unmatched. The CDR3 region has the DNA TGTGCCAGCACCGAAAAGTCGGACAGGGACCGTCCCCAGCATTTT. Encoded protein: CASTEKSDRDRPQHF.

The rearrangement links TRBV3-1 (or the pseudogene TRBV3-2) to TRBJ2-7, with D tentatively TRBD1 (6 bases). The V gene's germline CDR1 is LGHDT and CDR2 YNNKEL (reference sequence). The CDR3 extends over 16 amino acids. V was shortened by 3 bases and J by 4 bases, with 19 bases between the two germline ends. The CDR3: CASSHATGHPPYEQYF. The CDR3 DNA sequence: TGTGCCAGCAGCCATGCAACGGGACATCCACCTTACGAGCAGTACTTC.

The chain recombines TRBV28 with TRBJ2-7, with D perhaps TRBD1 (6 bases). Germline V gene lookup returns CDR1 MDHEN and CDR2 SYDVKM. The CDR3 is made up of 15 amino acids. V was pared by 6 bases and J by 0 bases, with 15 bases between. The DNA for the CDR3 is TGTGCCAGCAGCCAAACCCCGGACAGCTCCTACGAGCAGTACTTC. This encodes CASSQTPDSSYEQYF.

V gene TRBV6-5 combines with J gene TRBJ1-2; 10 bases are shared with TRBD1. The germline V gene encodes CDR1 MNHEY and CDR2 SVGAGI. The CDR3 totals 14 residues. V lost 2 bases, J lost 8 bases, and 5 bases stayed unmatched. The CDR3 DNA follows: TGTGCCAGCAGTTACATGACAGGGGGCCAAGGCTACACCTTC. This translates into CASSYMTGGQGYTF.

This chain links TRBV19 with TRBJ1-1; D not resolved. This CDR3 comprises 15 residues. Looked up from germline, CDR1 is LNHDA and CDR2 is SQIVND (reference sequence). V was cut by 1 base and J by 4 bases, with 13 bases left in between. CDR3 protein: CASSIAPRSGTEAFF. The CDR3 nucleotides are TGTGCCAGTAGTATAGCCCCGCGGTCCGGCACTGAAGCTTTCTTT. The whole variable domain, remainder taken from reference TRBV19 and TRBJ1-1, is DGGITQSPKYLFRKEGQNVTLSCEQNLNHDAMYWYRQDPGQGLRLIYYSQIVNDFQKGDIAEGYSVSREKKESFPLTVTSAQKNPTAFYLCASSIAPRSGTEAFFGQGTRLTVV.

Of note for this clone: At one of its ends the junction is not consistent with the germline gene, which may arise from a read error. This chain joins TRBV30 and TRBJ1-4; a weak D match, TRBD1 (6 bases). In germline, CDR1 is GTSNPN, CDR2 SVGIG (reference sequence). This CDR3 is 11 amino acids long. Written as DNA, the CDR3 is TGTGCCTGGAGTGGAGTTGGGGACAAGGGGTTT. Its translation is CAWSGVGDKGF.

V gene TRBV28 combines with J gene TRBJ1-2, with 8 bases identical to TRBD1. The germline V gene has CDR1 MDHEN and CDR2 SYDVKM. The CDR3 loop spans 14 amino acids. V gave up 3 bases and J gave up 8 bases; unmatched junction bases: 8. CDR3 nucleotide sequence: TGTGCCAGCAGTTTTTCGGACAGGGCGGGAGGCTACACCTTC. Protein product: CASSFSDRAGGYTF.